The clone carrying this T cell receptor (beta chain) was detected only once. TCRdb reanalysed the PCR reads using MiXCR and keeps one entry per CDR3 protein. Of hundreds of thousands of distinct CDR3 sequences in the sample, less than 30% are singletons; the top ten hold about 0.8%. These data originate in a study of molecular identifiers for immune sequencing clone quantification. The germline CDR1 and CDR2 sequences are SNHLY and FYNNEI. V shed 6 bases and J shed 3 bases, with 17 bases lying between them. This CDR3 is 16 amino acids long. Material for sequencing was naive CD8+ T cells from blood, with Jurkat cell RNA spiked in. Regarding subset: FACS-sorted CD8+CD4-CCR7+CD45RA+ naive T cells. The rearrangement uses TRBV2 and TRBJ1-4; D ambiguous. The receptor was isolated from a human donor in good health. Some libraries in this study had Jurkat cell RNA spiked in. CDR3 loop: CASRADLGFSNEKLFF. CDR3 DNA: TGTGCCAGCAGGGCGGATTTGGGGTTCTCTAATGAAAAACTGTTTTTT.